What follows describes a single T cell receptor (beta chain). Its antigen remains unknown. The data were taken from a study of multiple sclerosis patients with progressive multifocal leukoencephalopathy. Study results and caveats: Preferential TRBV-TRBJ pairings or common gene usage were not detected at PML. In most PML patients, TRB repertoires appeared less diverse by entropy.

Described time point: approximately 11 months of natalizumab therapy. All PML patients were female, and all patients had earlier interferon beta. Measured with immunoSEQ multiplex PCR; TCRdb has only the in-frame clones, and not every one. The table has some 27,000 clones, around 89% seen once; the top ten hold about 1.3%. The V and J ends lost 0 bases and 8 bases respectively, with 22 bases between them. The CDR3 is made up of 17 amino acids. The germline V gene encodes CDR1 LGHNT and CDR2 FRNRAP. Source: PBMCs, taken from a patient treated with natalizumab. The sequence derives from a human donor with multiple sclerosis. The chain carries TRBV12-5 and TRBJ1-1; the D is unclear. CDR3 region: CASGLVQGSGLITEAFF. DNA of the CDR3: TGTGCTAGTGGTTTGGTACAAGGCTCCGGACTGATCACCGAAGCTTTCTTT.